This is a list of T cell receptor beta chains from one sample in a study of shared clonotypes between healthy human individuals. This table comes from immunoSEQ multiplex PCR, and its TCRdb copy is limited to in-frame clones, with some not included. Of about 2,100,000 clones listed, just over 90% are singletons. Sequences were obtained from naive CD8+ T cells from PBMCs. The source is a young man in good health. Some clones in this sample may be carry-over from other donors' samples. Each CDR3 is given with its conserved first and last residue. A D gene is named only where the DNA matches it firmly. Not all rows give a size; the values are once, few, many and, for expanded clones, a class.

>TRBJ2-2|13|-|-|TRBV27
CASSLFDTGELFF
TGTGCCAGCAGTTTATTTGACACCGGGGAGCTGTTTTTT
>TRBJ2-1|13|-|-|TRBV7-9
CASSVAGFNEQFF
TGTGCCAGCAGCGTGGCAGGCTTCAATGAGCAGTTCTTC
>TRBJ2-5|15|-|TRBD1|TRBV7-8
CASSLGQGAGETQYF
TGTGCCAGCAGCTTAGGACAGGGGGCCGGTGAGACCCAGTACTTC
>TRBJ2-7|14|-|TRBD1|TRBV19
CASSTVGGLYEQYF
TGTGCCAGTAGTACGGTAGGGGGCCTTTACGAGCAGTACTTC
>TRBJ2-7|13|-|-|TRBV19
CASSGAGPYEQYF
TGTGCCAGTAGTGGGGCAGGGCCCTACGAGCAGTACTTC
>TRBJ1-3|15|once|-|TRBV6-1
CATNEGIRVLDTIYF
TGTGCCACCAACGAAGGGATACGAGTCTTGGACACCATATATTTT
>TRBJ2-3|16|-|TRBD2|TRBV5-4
CASSETSGRPTDTQYF
TGTGCCAGCAGCGAGACTAGCGGGAGACCCACAGATACGCAGTATTTT
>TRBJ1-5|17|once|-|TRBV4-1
CASSQVWGADLNQPQHF
TGCGCCAGCAGCCAAGTATGGGGCGCCGATCTCAATCAGCCCCAGCATTTT
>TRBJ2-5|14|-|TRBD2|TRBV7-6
CASSREGRHRGQYF
TGTGCCAGCAGCAGGGAGGGACGGCATCGGGGCCAGTACTTC
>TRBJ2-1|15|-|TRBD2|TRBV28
CASRQLAGSYNEQFF
TGTGCCAGCAGGCAACTAGCGGGGTCCTACAATGAGCAGTTCTTC
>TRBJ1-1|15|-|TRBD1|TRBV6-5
CASSYSRTGNTEAFF
TGTGCCAGCAGTTACTCCAGGACAGGAAACACTGAAGCTTTCTTT
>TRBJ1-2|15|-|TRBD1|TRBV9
CASSGEGQGFHGYTF
TGTGCCAGCAGTGGGGAGGGACAGGGGTTTCATGGCTACACCTTC
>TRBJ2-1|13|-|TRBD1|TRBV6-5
CASSYLGGGEQFF
TGTGCCAGCAGTTACCTAGGGGGCGGAGAGCAGTTCTTC
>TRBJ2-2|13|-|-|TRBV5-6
CASSYGTVGELFF
TGTGCCAGCAGCTACGGGACGGTTGGGGAGCTGTTTTTT
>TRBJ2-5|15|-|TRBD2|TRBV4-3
CASSLGHTSEETQYF
TGCGCCAGCAGCCTCGGGCATACTAGCGAAGAGACCCAGTACTTC
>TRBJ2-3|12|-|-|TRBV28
CASSPGTDTQYF
TGTGCCAGCAGTCCCGGGACAGATACGCAGTATTTT
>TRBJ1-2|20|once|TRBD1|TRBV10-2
CASSETLTLRTGGGDYGYTF
TGCGCCAGCAGTGAGACCCTCACCCTCCGGACAGGGGGCGGGGACTATGGCTACACCTTC
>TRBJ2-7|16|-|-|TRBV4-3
CASSAAEAEWESEQYF
TGCGCCAGCAGCGCGGCCGAGGCTGAATGGGAGTCCGAGCAGTACTTC
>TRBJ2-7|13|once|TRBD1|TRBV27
CASSPVGGGEQYF
TGTGCCAGCAGCCCTGTAGGGGGCGGCGAGCAGTACTTC
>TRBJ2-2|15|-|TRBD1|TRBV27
CASSGTGGITGELFF
TGTGCCAGCAGCGGGACAGGGGGTATCACCGGGGAGCTGTTTTTT
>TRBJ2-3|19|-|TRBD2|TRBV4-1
CASSPPGLAGGPRADTQYF
TGCGCCAGCAGCCCCCCGGGGCTAGCGGGAGGGCCTCGGGCAGATACGCAGTATTTT
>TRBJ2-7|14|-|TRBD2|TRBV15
CATRGVGASFEQYF
TGTGCCACTCGGGGGGTGGGAGCTTCGTTCGAGCAGTACTTC
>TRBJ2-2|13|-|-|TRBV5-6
CASSLEGFRELFF
TGTGCCAGCAGCTTGGAGGGTTTCAGGGAGCTGTTTTTT
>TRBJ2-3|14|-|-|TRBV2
CASAPRPLRDTQYF
TGTGCCAGCGCGCCTAGGCCATTGCGGGATACGCAGTATTTT
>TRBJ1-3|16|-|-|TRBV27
CASSPLDRNLGNTIYF
TGTGCCAGCAGTCCCCTTGACAGGAACCTTGGAAACACCATATATTTT
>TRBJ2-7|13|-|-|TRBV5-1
CASSFETSYEQYF
TGCGCCAGCAGCTTTGAGACCTCCTACGAGCAGTACTTC
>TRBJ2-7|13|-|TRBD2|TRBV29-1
CSVGLAFSYEQYF
TGCAGCGTGGGACTAGCGTTCTCCTACGAGCAGTACTTC
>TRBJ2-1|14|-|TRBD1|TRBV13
CASSQGTGFDEQFF
TGTGCCAGCAGCCAGGGGACAGGGTTCGATGAGCAGTTCTTC
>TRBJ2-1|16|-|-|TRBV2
CASSGTARGAYNEQFF
TGTGCCAGCAGTGGGACAGCCAGGGGAGCCTACAATGAGCAGTTCTTC
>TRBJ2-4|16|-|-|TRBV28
CASSLRTVGTKNIQYF
TGTGCCAGCAGTTTGAGGACTGTCGGGACCAAAAACATTCAGTACTTC
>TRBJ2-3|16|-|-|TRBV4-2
CASSQEEGSSTDTQYF
TGTGCCAGCAGCCAAGAGGAGGGATCTAGCACAGATACGCAGTATTTT
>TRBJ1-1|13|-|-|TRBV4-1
CASSQTKITEAFF
TGCGCCAGCAGCCAAACTAAGATTACTGAAGCTTTCTTT
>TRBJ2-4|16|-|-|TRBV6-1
CASSGGLLGRKNIQYF
TGTGCCAGCAGTGGTGGACTCCTCGGACGCAAAAACATTCAGTACTTC
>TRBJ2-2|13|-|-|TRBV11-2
CASSYLQVGELFF
TGTGCCAGCAGTTACCTCCAGGTCGGGGAGCTGTTTTTT
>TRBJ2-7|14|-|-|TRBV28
CASSLLGGYYEQYF
TGTGCCAGCAGTTTATTGGGGGGCTACTACGAGCAGTACTTC
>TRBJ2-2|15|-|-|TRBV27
CASSFGVTNTGELFF
TGTGCCAGCAGTTTCGGGGTAACGAACACCGGGGAGCTGTTTTTT
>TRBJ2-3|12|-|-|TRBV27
CASSSYRDTQYF
TGTGCCAGCAGTTCATATAGAGATACGCAGTATTTT
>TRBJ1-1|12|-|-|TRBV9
CASSAGGTEAFF
TGTGCCAGCAGCGCTGGGGGCACTGAAGCTTTCTTT
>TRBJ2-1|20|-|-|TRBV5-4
CASSSSITITGPSSYNEQFF
TGTGCCAGCAGCTCCAGCATCACGATCACGGGACCGAGCTCCTACAATGAGCAGTTCTTC
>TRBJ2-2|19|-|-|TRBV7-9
CASSSAGRQLPGGPGELFF
TGTGCCAGCAGCTCAGCAGGACGACAACTTCCCGGAGGGCCCGGGGAGCTGTTTTTT
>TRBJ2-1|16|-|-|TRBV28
CASSLYSGGALNEQFF
TGTGCCAGCAGTCTATACTCGGGGGGCGCGTTAAATGAGCAGTTCTTC
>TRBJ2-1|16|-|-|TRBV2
CASSERITAFYNEQFF
TGTGCCAGCAGTGAACGGATCACGGCTTTCTACAATGAGCAGTTCTTC
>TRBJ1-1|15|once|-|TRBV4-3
CASSQAAWGNTEAFF
TGCGCCAGCAGCCAAGCTGCTTGGGGAAACACTGAAGCTTTCTTT
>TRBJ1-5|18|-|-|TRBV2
CASSVLPGGKPSRQPQHF
TGTGCCAGCAGCGTCCTCCCGGGGGGGAAGCCTTCTCGGCAGCCCCAGCATTTT
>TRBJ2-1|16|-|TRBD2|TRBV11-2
CASSLSTSGSRNEQFF
TGTGCCAGCAGCTTATCAACTAGCGGGAGTAGGAATGAGCAGTTCTTC
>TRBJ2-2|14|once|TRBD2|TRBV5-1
CASRPAGGGGELFF
TGCGCCAGCAGACCAGCGGGAGGCGGCGGGGAGCTGTTTTTT
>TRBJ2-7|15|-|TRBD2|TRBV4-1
CASSPGGSSAYEQYF
TGCGCCAGCAGCCCCGGGGGGTCATCTGCCTACGAGCAGTACTTC
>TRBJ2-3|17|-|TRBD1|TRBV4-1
CASSQEPGQGSVDTQYF
TGCGCCAGCAGCCAAGAGCCGGGACAGGGGTCAGTAGATACGCAGTATTTT
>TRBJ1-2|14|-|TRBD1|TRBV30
CAWRATGRNYGYTF
TGTGCCTGGAGGGCGACAGGGAGAAACTATGGCTACACCTTC
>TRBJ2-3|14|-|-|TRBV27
CASSLDGVTDTQYF
TGTGCCAGCAGTCTCGATGGGGTCACAGATACGCAGTATTTT
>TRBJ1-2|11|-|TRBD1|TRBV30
CAWSATGVGTF
TGTGCCTGGAGTGCGACAGGGGTAGGAACCTTC
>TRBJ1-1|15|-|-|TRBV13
CASSPPRPMNTEAFF
TGTGCCAGCAGCCCTCCGAGGCCCATGAACACTGAAGCTTTCTTT
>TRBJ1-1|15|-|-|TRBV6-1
CASSPLRTWDTEAFF
TGTGCCAGCAGTCCCCTAAGGACCTGGGACACTGAAGCTTTCTTT
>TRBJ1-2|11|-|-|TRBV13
CASSLGDGYTF
TGTGCCAGCAGCCTCGGGGATGGCTACACCTTC